What follows describes a single TCR beta chain. The record originates from a study of blood T cell repertoires in COVID-19. About the research overall: Some COVID-19 samples were acute and others convalescent; all came from the United States, Italy and Spain. From T cells, B-cell-depleted T cells, or PBMCs came the material, which was cDNA or gDNA.

V was cut by 6 bases and J by 6 bases, with 11 bases left in between. The CDR3 has 13 residues. Per germline, CDR1 MNHEY and CDR2 SVGAGI. Per the authors' pipeline: The authors estimated nucleated cell counts from reference gene primer amplification. Produced via immunoSEQ multiplex PCR; TCRdb's table is partial and in-frame only. The V and J calls and clone size were taken over from that table, and D and trimming were inferred from the DNA. The sample lists some 490,000 clones; 80% to 90% were seen once. The TCR originated in a human donor in a cohort sampled during active COVID-19. The chain recombines TRBV6-5 with TRBJ2-2; D not certain. Source material: peripheral blood. As DNA, the CDR3 is TGTGCCAGCAGCTACCTTGGAGCCGGGGAGCTGTTTTTT. Its translation: CASSYLGAGELFF.